The 7 T cell receptor beta chains below come from one sample, sequenced in a study of cytomegalovirus exposure and HLA in healthy donors. Primers for the PCR totalled 60 Vbeta and 13 Jbeta. Assay used: immunoSEQ multiplex PCR; TCRdb lists only in-frame clones, some missing. In the table there are around 55,000 clones, 77% of which are singletons. The specimen sequenced was PBMCs. The receptors derive from a female donor in good health and CMV-seronegative.

The V gene is TRBV5-6, the J gene TRBJ1-1; D is perhaps TRBD1 (6 bases). The CDR3 is 14 residues long. CDR1 and CDR2 (germline): SGHDT, YYEEEE. V lost 0 bases to trimming and J lost 4 bases, with 10 bases between them. In nucleotides, the CDR3 is TGTGCCAGCAGCTTGGACAGGGCGGCCACTGAAGCTTTCTTT. It translates to CASSLDRAATEAFF.

The V call is TRBV30, the J call TRBJ1-4, with TRBD1 matching 7 bases. Germline V gene lookup returns CDR1 GTSNPN and CDR2 SVGIG (reference sequence). This CDR3 comprises 16 residues. V lost 1 base and J lost 0; bases outside the gene matches: 5. CDR3 sequence (DNA): TGTGCCTGGAGTGCCACAGGGGCTTCAACTAATGAAAAACTGTTTTTT. Its protein product is CAWSATGASTNEKLFF.

The J gene is TRBJ1-1, the V gene TRBV19; D remains unclear. This CDR3 is 16 amino acids long. V lost 5 bases and J lost 2, with 18 bases in between. Germline CDR1 reads LNHDA; CDR2 reads SQIVND (reference sequence). As DNA, the CDR3 is TGTGCCAGTAGTCCCCGTGAAAGATGGCACAACACTGAAGCTTTCTTT. Translation gives CASSPRERWHNTEAFF.

This clone was observed a few times. J is TRBJ1-1 and V is TRBV11-1, with D uncertain. V was pared by 1 base and J by 4 bases, with 13 bases between. Germline lookup yields CDR1 SGHAT and CDR2 FQDESV (reference sequence). The CDR3 runs 15 residues. The CDR3 protein is CASSLERRSTTEAFF. CDR3 DNA sequence: TGTGCCAGCAGCTTAGAACGGAGATCGACCACTGAAGCTTTCTTT.

The V gene is TRBV4-2, the J gene TRBJ2-3, with 9 bases aligning to TRBD2. CDR3 length: 15 amino acids. After removal of 0 bases from V and 4 bases from J, the junction contained 2 bases not matched to a gene. Germline CDR1 LGHNA, CDR2 YNFKEQ. DNA for the CDR3: TGTGCCAGCAGCCAAGAGCGGGGGGGCCCAGATACGCAGTATTTT. It encodes CASSQERGGPDTQYF.

This clone appeared once. This rearrangement joins TRBV14 to TRBJ1-3; no definite D call. Trimming stripped 4 bases from V and 0 bases from J, with 4 bases between. The length of the CDR3 is 13 residues. Germline CDR1 reads SGHDN; CDR2 reads FVKESK. The CDR3 DNA sequence: TGTGCCAGCAGCCTCAGCTCTGGAAACACCATATATTTT. Translated, it gives CASSLSSGNTIYF.

This CDR3 reads CASRTGQFATNEKLFF. The CDR3 nucleotides read TGTGCCAGTAGGACGGGACAGTTTGCAACTAATGAAAAACTGTTTTTT. V usage is TRBV19 and J usage is TRBJ1-4, with TRBD1 matching 7 bases. This CDR3 spans 16 amino acids. The germline CDR1 and CDR2 sequences are LNHDA and SQIVND (reference sequence). J gave up 0 bases and V 6 bases, and 7 bases lay outside the gene matches.